This T cell receptor beta chain is drawn from a study of Ad26.COV2.S vaccination and SARS-CoV-2 variants. The repertoire was sequenced with immunoSEQ multiplex PCR; TCRdb's copy has only in-frame clones and lacks some. The data show 350,000 to 500,000 clones, 80% to 95% seen once. From germline, CDR1 is MDHEN and CDR2 SYDVKM. The ends were cut back, 5 bases at V and 8 bases at J, with 12 bases in the middle. The CDR3 covers 12 residues. Treatment reported: around 19 received Ad26.COV2.S at low or high dose, single or two shots; roughly five received placebo; per-sample allocation not given. Samples analyzed were those drawn on day 63 after the first vaccine or placebo injection. Findings and limits, study-wide: The study found higher spike-specific TCR breadth in vaccine than placebo recipients. Reportedly, spike-specific CD8+ and CD4+ T cell responses achieved substantial breadth once vaccination had taken place. Recipients of vaccine and of placebo showed similar breadth of their non-spike TCR repertoires.

This clone was detected once. Antigen: not known. The sequencing here drew on peripheral blood, taken in a trial of Ad26.COV2.S vaccine versus placebo. The chain couples TRBV28 to TRBJ1-2; possibly TRBD1 for D (6 bases). The source is a person aged 18-65 years who received the Ad26.COV2.S COVID-19 vaccine or a placebo. For the CDR3, the DNA is TGTGCCAGCAGTCCAACAGGGAGCGGCTACACCTTC. As protein: CASSPTGSGYTF.